The rows below give T cell receptor beta chains drawn from one sample of a study of cytomegalovirus exposure and HLA in healthy donors. Clones were read by immunoSEQ multiplex PCR, and TCRdb kept only the in-frame ones, dropping some. The sample lists some 98,000 clones; approximately 90% were seen once. The sample consisted of PBMCs. The origin of the receptors is a woman in her 30s in good health and CMV-seronegative. Each CDR3 is given with its conserved first and last residue. The D gene is left open where the match is weak. Not all rows give a size; the values are once, few, many and, for expanded clones, a class.

cdr3_aa cdr3_nt v_call d_call clone_size j_call
CASSLVGSGRRETQYF TGTGCCAGCAGCTTAGTGGGTAGCGGGAGGAGAGAGACCCAGTACTTC TRBV7-2 TRBD2 - TRBJ2-5
CASSPDRGQIEKLFF TGTGCCAGCAGTCCGGACAGGGGGCAAATTGAAAAACTGTTTTTT TRBV28 TRBD1 once TRBJ1-4
CASSSRGFSGNTIYF TGTGCCAGCAGCTCCAGGGGCTTTTCTGGAAACACCATATATTTT TRBV28 - - TRBJ1-3
CASNGLAGPTTQAYTQYF TGTGCCAGCAATGGACTAGCGGGACCCACCACCCAAGCGTATACGCAGTATTTT TRBV13 TRBD2 - TRBJ2-3
CASSHTPTTGGIGGGYTF TGTGCCAGCAGCCACACTCCCACGACAGGGGGCATAGGAGGTGGCTACACCTTC TRBV28 TRBD1 - TRBJ1-2
CASSSNRQGQETQYF TGTGCCAGCAGTTCAAACAGACAGGGGCAAGAGACCCAGTACTTC TRBV28 TRBD1 once TRBJ2-5
CASSIRGQPQHF TGTGCCAGTAGTATCAGAGGGCAGCCCCAGCATTTT TRBV19 - - TRBJ1-5
CASSVRAYEQYF TGTGCCAGCAGTGTCCGGGCCTACGAGCAGTACTTC TRBV6-1 - - TRBJ2-7
CASSLRQNNEKLFF TGTGCCAGCAGCTTAAGACAGAACAATGAAAAACTGTTTTTT TRBV7-9 - - TRBJ1-4
CASTTGGAYEQYF TGTGCCAGCACGACAGGGGGGGCCTACGAGCAGTACTTC TRBV28 TRBD1 - TRBJ2-7
CASSLGFGSGNTIYF TGTGCCAGCAGCTTAGGATTCGGGTCCGGAAACACCATATATTTT TRBV7-2 - - TRBJ1-3
CASRGQNRGFETQYF TGTGCCAGCAGAGGGCAGAACAGGGGTTTCGAGACCCAGTACTTC TRBV2 TRBD1 - TRBJ2-5
CASSFGGGGEQYF TGTGCCAGCAGCTTCGGGGGAGGAGGCGAGCAGTACTTC TRBV7-2 - - TRBJ2-7
CASTTSGSYEQYF TGTGCCAGCACCACTAGCGGGAGTTACGAGCAGTACTTC TRBV28 TRBD2 few TRBJ2-7
CSVERDIPYEQYF TGCAGCGTTGAACGGGACATCCCCTACGAGCAGTACTTC TRBV29-1 - - TRBJ2-7
CASSRGRSYEQYF TGTGCCAGCAGCCGAGGGCGGAGCTACGAGCAGTACTTC TRBV6-5 - - TRBJ2-7
CASSRQGTNEKLFF TGTGCCAGCAGCCGACAGGGAACTAATGAAAAACTGTTTTTT TRBV28 TRBD1 - TRBJ1-4
CSVVLPTSTDTQYF TGCAGCGTTGTCCTCCCTACCAGCACAGATACGCAGTATTTT TRBV29-1 - - TRBJ2-3
CASSSLSGTGGNYGYTF TGTGCCAGCAGTTCATTATCCGGGACAGGGGGCAACTATGGCTACACCTTC TRBV28 TRBD1 - TRBJ1-2
CASKDRGQGVHEQYF TGTGCCAGTAAAGATAGGGGACAGGGAGTCCACGAGCAGTACTTC TRBV19 TRBD1 - TRBJ2-7
CASSQRAGRDTQYF TGTGCCAGCAGCCAGAGGGCCGGAAGGGATACGCAGTATTTT TRBV4-2 - once TRBJ2-3
CASSPQRGLESYF TGTGCCAGTAGTCCCCAGAGAGGACTAGAGTCGTATTTT TRBV19 TRBD2 - TRBJ2-3
CASRQGGGYTF TGTGCCAGCAGACAGGGCGGAGGCTACACCTTC TRBV9 - - TRBJ1-2
CASSYQQGWGGNTIYF TGCGCCAGCAGCTATCAACAGGGGTGGGGTGGAAACACCATATATTTT TRBV5-1 TRBD1 - TRBJ1-3
CASSEENRGFMNTEAFF TGTGCCAGCAGTGAAGAAAACCGGGGATTCATGAACACTGAAGCTTTCTTT TRBV6-1 - - TRBJ1-1